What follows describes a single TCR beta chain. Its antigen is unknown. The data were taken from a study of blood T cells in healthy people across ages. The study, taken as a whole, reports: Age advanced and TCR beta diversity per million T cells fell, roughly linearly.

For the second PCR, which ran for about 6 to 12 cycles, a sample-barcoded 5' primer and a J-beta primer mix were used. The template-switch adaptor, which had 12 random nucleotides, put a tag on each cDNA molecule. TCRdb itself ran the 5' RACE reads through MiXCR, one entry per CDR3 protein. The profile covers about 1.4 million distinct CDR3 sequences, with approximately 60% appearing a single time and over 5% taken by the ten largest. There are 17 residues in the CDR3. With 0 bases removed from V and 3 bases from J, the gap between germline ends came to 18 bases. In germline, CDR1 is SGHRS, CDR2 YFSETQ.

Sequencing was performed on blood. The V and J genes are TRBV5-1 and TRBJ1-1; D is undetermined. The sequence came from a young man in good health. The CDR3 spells CASSLAQGGSGDTEAFF. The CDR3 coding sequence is TGCGCCAGCAGCTTGGCCCAAGGAGGGTCCGGAGACACTGAAGCTTTCTTT.